This T cell receptor beta chain was recorded in a study of molecular identifiers for immune sequencing clone quantification. Overall study results and limits: One cell's worth of spiked Jurkat TCR RNA was reportedly detectable among about 930,000 naive cells. Clones that exceeded 20 RNA copies held over 99% of effector molecules, yet under 1% in naive cells.

This clonotype was observed many times. Its cognate antigen is unknown. Naive CD8 library inputs spanned about 17,000 to 1,100,000 sorted cells and 10%, 30% or 50% RNA. Library preparation followed earlier protocols using designated TCR primers. TCRdb analysed the PCR reads with MiXCR anew, one entry per CDR3 protein. The sample has around 460,000 distinct CDR3 sequences; 25% are singletons. Sequenced sample: naive CD8+ T cells from blood, with Jurkat cell RNA spiked in. Sample subset: FACS-sorted CD8+CD4-CCR7+CD45RA+ naive T cells. The clonotype originates from a human donor in good health. Some libraries in this study had Jurkat cell RNA spiked in.

CDR3 nucleotides: TGTGCCAGCCTTGAGACAGGGGGTGGCTTTGTAGATACGCAGTATTTT. It yields the protein CASLETGGGFVDTQYF. This chain connects TRBV7-8 to TRBJ2-3; 9 bases agree with TRBD1. There are 16 residues in the CDR3. CDR1 and CDR2 (germline): SGHVS, FQNEAQ. V dropped 8 bases and J dropped 5; count of bases not matched to a gene: 14.